These 5 T cell receptor beta chains were all obtained from the same sample, sequenced in a study of T cell responses to AZD1222 COVID-19 vaccine. Sequencing used immunoSEQ multiplex PCR; TCRdb keeps in-frame clones, though not all of them. Here the sample spans 70,000 to 90,000 clones, around 86% being singletons. The sample here was peripheral blood, taken on day 0 of AZD1222 vaccination. All receptors come from an adult in good health.

The V gene is TRBV29-1, the J gene TRBJ1-1; D call uncertain. The germline V and J ends were trimmed by 5 bases and 0 bases, with 7 bases remaining between them. Germline V lookup: CDR1 SQVTM, CDR2 ANQGSEA. The CDR3 consists of 12 residues. CDR3 protein: CSVRTLNTEAFF. The CDR3 DNA sequence: TGCAGCGTTAGGACTTTGAACACTGAAGCTTTCTTT.

This clone was recorded once. This chain joins TRBV28 and TRBJ1-2; possible D gene TRBD1, 5 bases. CDR3 length: 13 residues. Germline CDR1 and CDR2: MDHEN and SYDVKM. V was cut by 5 bases and J by 7 bases, with 14 bases left in between. The CDR3 sequence is CASSPWAGSGYTF. The CDR3 DNA is TGTGCCAGCAGTCCATGGGCAGGGAGTGGCTACACCTTC.

V usage is TRBV2 and J usage is TRBJ1-1; D gene ambiguous. The CDR3 runs 15 residues. Germline values: CDR1 SNHLY, CDR2 FYNNEI. The V end was cut by 8 bases, the J end by 0 bases, with 16 bases between. CDR3 bases: TGTGCCAGCGCTCTCGAGGGTCGCGTGAACACTGAAGCTTTCTTT. Translation: CASALEGRVNTEAFF.

V usage is TRBV5-4 and J usage is TRBJ1-6; D uncertain. The CDR3 totals 15 residues. The germline gives CDR1 SGHNT, CDR2 YYREEE (reference sequence). Trimming left V 3 bases short and J 7 bases short, with 14 bases between. The CDR3: CASSSAFGSNSPLHF. The DNA of the CDR3 is TGTGCCAGCAGCTCGGCGTTTGGGTCAAATTCACCCCTCCACTTT. The full variable domain, in which reference TRBV5-4 and TRBJ1-6 provide the parts outside the CDR3, is ETGVTQSPTHLIKTRGQQVTLRCSSQSGHNTVSWYQQALGQGPQFIFQYYREEENGRGNFPPRFSGLQFPNYSSELNVNALELDDSALYLCASSSAFGSNSPLHFGNGTRLTVT.

The rearrangement links TRBV10-2 to TRBJ2-7, with TRBD2 identical over 11 bases. The V gene end was trimmed by 6 bases and the J gene end by 3 bases; junction bases not matched to a gene: 13. The CDR3 has 17 amino acids. Germline V gene lookup returns CDR1 WSHSY and CDR2 SAAADI. CDR3 bases: TGCGCCAGCAGGCCTACTAGCGGGGGTCTCGGGGGCTACGAGCAGTACTTC. Translated: CASRPTSGGLGGYEQYF.